Below, 21 T cell receptor beta chains from the same sample are listed, as sequenced in a study of blood T cells in healthy people across ages. Primed by a sample-barcoded 5' primer and a J-beta primer mix, a second PCR proceeded for about 7 to 11 cycles. TCRdb used MiXCR to reprocess the 5' RACE reads, holding one entry per CDR3 protein. The data show some 930,000 distinct CDR3 sequences, 25% to 30% seen once. The data were also submitted as part of a second study, on T cells of mothers and their children.

The specimen was blood. Receptor source: a woman aged 40 to 49 in good health.

This clonotype was picked up many times. The rearrangement uses TRBV20-1 and TRBJ2-7; D unclear. Germline CDR1 reads DFQATT; CDR2 reads SNEGSKA (reference sequence). The CDR3 runs to 14 residues. Trimming left V 5 bases short and J 2 bases short, with 16 bases between. The CDR3 coding sequence is TGCAGTGCTGCCGTATTCCAAAATCCCTACGAGCAGTACTTC. Translated: CSAAVFQNPYEQYF.

This clonotype appeared a few times. One end of the junction is discordant with germline, which a read error may explain. The chain carries TRBV12-3 or TRBV12-4 and TRBJ2-6; perhaps TRBD1 as D (5 bases). The CDR3 has 14 amino acids. The CDR3 DNA follows: TGTGCCAGCGAAGGTGTCTCTGGGGCCAACGCCCTGACTTTC. This sequence encodes CASEGVSGANALTF.

This clonotype was seen more than once but under ten times. The chain combines TRBV5-1 with TRBJ1-2; D unresolved. The CDR3 contains 14 residues. Deletions cut 2 bases from V and 0 bases from J, with 8 bases between. CDR1 is SGHRS, CDR2 YFSETQ, per germline. The CDR3 sequence: CASSFEGPNYGYTF. As DNA, the CDR3 is TGCGCCAGCAGCTTCGAAGGACCTAACTATGGCTACACCTTC.

This clonotype was seen ten or more times. J is TRBJ2-7 and V is TRBV28; TRBD1 might be the D (7 bases). The CDR3 runs to 15 residues. V lost 2 bases to trimming and J lost 6 bases, with 17 bases between them. CDR1 and CDR2 from the germline V gene are MDHEN and SYDVKM. The CDR3 spells CASSLMGQRAGEQYF. The CDR3 coding sequence is TGTGCCAGCAGTTTAATGGGACAGAGAGCGGGCGAGCAGTACTTC.

In this sample, this clonotype turned up a few times. The gene calls are TRBV10-3 and TRBJ2-5; D is perhaps TRBD1 (6 bases). Germline assignment: CDR1 ENHRY and CDR2 SYGVKD. Between the trimmed V and J ends, which lost 6 bases and 5 bases, there was a span of 7 bases. This CDR3 region has 11 residues. The CDR3 spells CAISQGETQYF. The CDR3 DNA sequence: TGTGCCATCAGCCAGGGGGAGACCCAGTACTTC.

In its sample, this clonotype was seen many times. The CDR3 loop is CASSRQAGGRETQYF. The CDR3 bases are TGTGCCAGCAGTCGACAAGCGGGGGGTAGAGAGACCCAGTACTTC. This rearrangement joins TRBV6-6 to TRBJ2-5; TRBD2 matches at 9 bases. Germline CDR1 reads MNHNY; CDR2 reads SVGAGI (reference sequence). The CDR3 is made up of 15 amino acids. The V gene end was trimmed by 5 bases and the J gene end by 4 bases; junction bases not matched to a gene: 8.

The V and J genes are TRBV30 and TRBJ1-3; 7 bases map to TRBD1. Trimming took 5 bases from V and 3 from J; bases not matched to a gene: 1. The V gene's germline CDR1 is GTSNPN and CDR2 SVGIG (reference sequence). The CDR3 is 12 amino acids. The CDR3 bases are TGTGCCTGGGACAGGGATGGAAACACCATATATTTT. It specifies CAWDRDGNTIYF.

This clonotype occurred many times. The chain employs TRBV15 and TRBJ1-2; D may be TRBD1 (5 bases). Per germline, CDR1 LNHNV and CDR2 YYDKDF (reference sequence). CDR3 size: 14 residues. V dropped 4 bases and J dropped 8 bases, with 17 bases sitting between them. The CDR3 loop reads CATSIQGRVRGYTF. CDR3 bases: TGTGCCACCAGCATCCAGGGACGAGTTAGGGGCTACACCTTC.

This clonotype was seen repeatedly, ten times or more. This chain links TRBV29-1 with TRBJ1-2; 7 positions match TRBD1. This CDR3 is built from 14 residues. V gave up 1 base and J gave up 4 bases; unmatched junction bases: 6. Looked up from germline, CDR1 is SQVTM and CDR2 is ANQGSEA. In DNA form, the CDR3 reads TGCAGCGTTGAAGCTGAGACAGGGCCCTATGGCTACACCTTC. Translated, it gives CSVEAETGPYGYTF.

CDR3: CASSLPSTAYNGYTF. The CDR3, as DNA: TGTGCCAGCAGTTTGCCCTCCACAGCTTACAATGGCTACACCTTC. The J gene is TRBJ1-2, the V gene TRBV28, with D uncertain. Germline V gene lookup returns CDR1 MDHEN and CDR2 SYDVKM. The CDR3 consists of 15 residues. V lost 3 bases, J lost 6 bases, and 17 bases lay in between.

This chain links TRBV7-3 with TRBJ2-1; TRBD2 matches 11 bases. The J segment lost 5 bases and the V segment lost 5 bases, leaving 2 bases of the junction unmatched. CDR1 SGHTA and CDR2 FQGTGA come from the germline V gene. The CDR3 is made up of 14 amino acids. CDR3 nucleotides: TGTGCCAGCAGCGCGGGACTAGCGGACAATGAGCAGTTCTTC. Translating gives CASSAGLADNEQFF.

The genes are TRBV27 and TRBJ2-1; 9 nucleotides line up with TRBD2. Matching the DNA end better, TRBJ2-7 makes the J call doubtful. Germline CDR1 is MNHEY and CDR2 is SMNVEV (reference sequence). CDR3 length: 13 residues. This chain's CDR3 is CASSGTSYNEQYF. CDR3 bases: TGTGCCAGCAGTGGGACTAGCTACAATGAGCAGTACTTC.

The chain recombines TRBV2 with TRBJ1-5, with a weak D call TRBD1 (6 bases). CDR1 is SNHLY, CDR2 FYNNEI, per germline. The CDR3 sequence is 15 residues long. With 4 bases removed from V and 1 base from J, the gap between germline ends came to 11 bases. The CDR3 is CASSAGAVSNQPQHF. The CDR3 nucleotides are TGTGCCAGCAGTGCGGGGGCAGTGAGCAATCAGCCCCAGCATTTT.

Points on this clonotype: This may arise from a read error, as a much more abundant clone is one base away. V gene TRBV27 combines with J gene TRBJ2-1; the D is unclear. The CDR3 covers 12 residues. Per germline, CDR1 MNHEY and CDR2 SMNVEV (reference sequence). The CDR3 is CASSDGYNKQFF. The DNA of the CDR3 is TGTGCCAGCAGCGACGGCTACAATAAGCAGTTCTTC.

This clonotype occurred once. V is TRBV29-1 and J is TRBJ2-1; 7 bases are shared with TRBD1. With 4 bases clipped from V and 8 bases from J, the junction kept 11 bases outside the gene matches. CDR1 is SQVTM, CDR2 ANQGSEA, per germline. The CDR3 runs 14 residues. CDR3 sequence: CSVVGAGGSDEQFF. CDR3 nucleotides: TGCAGCGTTGTAGGGGCAGGGGGTAGTGATGAGCAGTTCTTC.

A few counts support this clonotype. The V call is TRBV6-2 or TRBV6-3, the J call TRBJ1-5; D may be TRBD1 (5 bases). Germline assignment: CDR1 MNHEY and CDR2 SVGEGT. The CDR3 has 12 amino acids. Trimming left V 6 bases short and J 4 bases short, with 7 bases between. Here the CDR3 reads CASRGGNQPQHF. Written as DNA, the CDR3 is TGTGCCAGCAGGGGGGGAAATCAGCCCCAGCATTTT.

This clonotype was found once. A junction boundary mismatches the germline segment, possibly from a read error. This chain joins TRBV7-9 and TRBJ2-3; TRBD1 or TRBD2 may be the D gene (5 bases each). Germline CDR1 is SEHNR and CDR2 is FQNEAQ (reference sequence). The CDR3 is 14 residues long. CDR3 nucleotide sequence: TGTGCCAGCAGCGCGGACGGGGCAAGAGATACGCGGTATTTT. Amino acids: CASSADGARDTRYF.

This clonotype appeared many times. The chain couples TRBV7-2 to TRBJ2-1; 9 nucleotides agree with TRBD1. The ends lost 2 bases at V and 6 bases at J; junction bases unmatched: 5. Germline V gives CDR1 SGHTA, CDR2 FQGNSA. CDR3 size: 15 residues. The CDR3 protein is CASSLSGQGTNEQFF. CDR3 nucleotides: TGTGCCAGCAGCTTATCGGGACAGGGAACCAATGAGCAGTTCTTC.

This chain links TRBV6-5 with TRBJ1-1, with a possible D match to TRBD1 (6 bases). Trimming took 8 bases from V and 1 from J, leaving 11 bases between them. Germline V gene data show CDR1 as MNHEY and CDR2 as SVGAGI. CDR3 length equals 13 residues. Here the CDR3 reads CASAMGQNTEAFF. CDR3 bases: TGTGCCAGCGCCATGGGACAGAACACTGAAGCTTTCTTT.

This clonotype appeared many times. J is TRBJ2-1 and V is TRBV7-2; maybe TRBD1 (6 bases). V shed 5 bases and J shed 5 bases, with 16 bases lying between them. The germline V gene encodes CDR1 SGHTA and CDR2 FQGNSA. The CDR3 runs 15 residues. Here the CDR3 reads CASSPKQGVDNEQFF. The CDR3 nucleotides are TGTGCCAGCAGCCCTAAACAGGGAGTAGACAATGAGCAGTTCTTC.

The chain uses TRBV28 and TRBJ2-1; 8 nucleotides align to TRBD1. The ends lost 6 bases at V and 4 bases at J; junction bases unmatched: 8. Germline CDR1 is MDHEN and CDR2 is SYDVKM. The CDR3 covers 15 residues. The CDR3 protein is CASRLDRGLYNEQFF. Here the CDR3 DNA reads TGTGCCAGCAGACTTGACAGGGGCCTTTACAATGAGCAGTTCTTC.